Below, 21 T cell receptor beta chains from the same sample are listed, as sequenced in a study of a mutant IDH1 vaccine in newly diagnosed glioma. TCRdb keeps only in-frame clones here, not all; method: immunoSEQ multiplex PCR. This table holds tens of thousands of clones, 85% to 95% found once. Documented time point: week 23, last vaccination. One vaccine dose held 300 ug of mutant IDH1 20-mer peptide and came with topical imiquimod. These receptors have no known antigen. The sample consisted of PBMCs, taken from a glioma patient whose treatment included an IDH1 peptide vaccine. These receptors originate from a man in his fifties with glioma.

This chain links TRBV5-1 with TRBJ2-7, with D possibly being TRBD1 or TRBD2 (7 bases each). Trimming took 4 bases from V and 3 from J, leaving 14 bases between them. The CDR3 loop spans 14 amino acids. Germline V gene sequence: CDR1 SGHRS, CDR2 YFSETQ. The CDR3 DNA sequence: TGCGCCAGCAGCCAGGGGGGGACGATCTACGAGCAGTACTTC. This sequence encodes CASSQGGTIYEQYF.

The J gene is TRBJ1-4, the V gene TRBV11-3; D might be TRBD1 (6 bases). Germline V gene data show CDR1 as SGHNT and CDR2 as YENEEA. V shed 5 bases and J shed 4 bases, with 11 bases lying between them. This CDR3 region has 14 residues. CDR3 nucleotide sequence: TGTGCCAGCAGCCTGGGGGGCGATAATGAAAAACTGTTTTTT. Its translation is CASSLGGDNEKLFF.

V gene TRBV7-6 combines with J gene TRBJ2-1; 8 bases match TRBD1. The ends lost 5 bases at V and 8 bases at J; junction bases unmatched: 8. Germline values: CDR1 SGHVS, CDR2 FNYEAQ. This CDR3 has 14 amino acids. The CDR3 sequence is CASSLGTGEHEQFF. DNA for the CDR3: TGTGCCAGCAGCCTCGGGACAGGCGAACATGAGCAGTTCTTC.

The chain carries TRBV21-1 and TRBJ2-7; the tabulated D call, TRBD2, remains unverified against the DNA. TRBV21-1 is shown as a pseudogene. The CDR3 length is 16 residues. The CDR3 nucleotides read TGTGCCAGCAGCAAAGATAAGGCACCTTCCGGGACTAGCGGGTCGGTC. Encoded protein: CASSKDKAPSGTSGSV.

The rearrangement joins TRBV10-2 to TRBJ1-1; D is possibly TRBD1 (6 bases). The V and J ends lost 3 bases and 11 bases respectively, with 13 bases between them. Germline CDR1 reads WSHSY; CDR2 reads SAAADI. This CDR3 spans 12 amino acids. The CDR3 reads CASSDGGGVAFF. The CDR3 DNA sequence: TGCGCCAGCAGTGACGGAGGGGGGGTGGCTTTCTTT.

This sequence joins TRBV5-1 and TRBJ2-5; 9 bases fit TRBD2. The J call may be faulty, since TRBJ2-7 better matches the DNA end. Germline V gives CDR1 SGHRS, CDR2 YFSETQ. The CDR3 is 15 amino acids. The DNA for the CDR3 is TGCGCCAGCAGCCTACATAGCGGGAGCTCCTACGAGCAGTACTTC. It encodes CASSLHSGSSYEQYF.

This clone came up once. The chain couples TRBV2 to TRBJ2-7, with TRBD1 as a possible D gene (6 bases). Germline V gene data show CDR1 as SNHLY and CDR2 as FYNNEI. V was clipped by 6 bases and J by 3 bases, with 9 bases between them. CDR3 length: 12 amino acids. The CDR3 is CASRLQGYEQYF. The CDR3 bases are TGTGCCAGCAGGCTACAGGGCTACGAGCAGTACTTC.

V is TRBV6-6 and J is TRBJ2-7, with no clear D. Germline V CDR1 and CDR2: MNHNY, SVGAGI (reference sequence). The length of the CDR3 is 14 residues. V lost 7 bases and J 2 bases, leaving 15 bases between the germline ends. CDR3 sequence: CASTFGPTTYEQYF. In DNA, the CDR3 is TGTGCCAGCACCTTCGGACCGACGACCTACGAGCAGTACTTC.

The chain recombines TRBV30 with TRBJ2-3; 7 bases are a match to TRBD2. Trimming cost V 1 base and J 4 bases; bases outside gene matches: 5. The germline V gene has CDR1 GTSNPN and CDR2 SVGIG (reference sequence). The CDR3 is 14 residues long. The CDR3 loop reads CAWSGGGAADTQYF. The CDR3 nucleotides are TGTGCCTGGAGTGGGGGAGGGGCAGCAGATACGCAGTATTTT.

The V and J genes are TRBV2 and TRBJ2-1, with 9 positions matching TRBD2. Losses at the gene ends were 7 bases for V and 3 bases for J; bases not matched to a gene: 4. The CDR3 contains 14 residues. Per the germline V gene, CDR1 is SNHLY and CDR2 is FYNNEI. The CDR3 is CASKALAGYNEQFF. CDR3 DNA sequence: TGTGCCAGCAAGGCACTAGCGGGCTACAATGAGCAGTTCTTC.

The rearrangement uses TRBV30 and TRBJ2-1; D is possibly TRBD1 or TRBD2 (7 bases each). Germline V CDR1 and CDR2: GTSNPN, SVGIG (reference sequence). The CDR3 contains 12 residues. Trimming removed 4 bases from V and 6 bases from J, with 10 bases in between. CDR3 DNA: TGTGCCTGGAAGCGGGACAGCAATGAGCAGTTCTTC. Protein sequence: CAWKRDSNEQFF.

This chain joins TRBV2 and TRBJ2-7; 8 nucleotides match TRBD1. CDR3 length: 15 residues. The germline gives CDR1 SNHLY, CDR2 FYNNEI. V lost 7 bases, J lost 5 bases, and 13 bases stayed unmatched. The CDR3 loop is CASTLTGVLSDEQYF. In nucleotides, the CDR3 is TGTGCCAGCACCCTGACAGGGGTCTTAAGTGACGAGCAGTACTTC.

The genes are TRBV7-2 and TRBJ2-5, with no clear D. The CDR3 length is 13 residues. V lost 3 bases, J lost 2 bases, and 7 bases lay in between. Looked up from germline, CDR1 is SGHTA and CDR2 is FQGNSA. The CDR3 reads CASSFEIQETQYF. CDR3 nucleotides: TGTGCCAGCAGCTTTGAGATTCAAGAGACCCAGTACTTC.

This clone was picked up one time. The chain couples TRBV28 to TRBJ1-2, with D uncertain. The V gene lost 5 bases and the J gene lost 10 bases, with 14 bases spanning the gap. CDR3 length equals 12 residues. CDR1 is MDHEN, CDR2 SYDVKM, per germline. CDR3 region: CASSLEGGFYTF. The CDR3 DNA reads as TGTGCCAGCAGTCTAGAGGGCGGTTTCTACACCTTC.

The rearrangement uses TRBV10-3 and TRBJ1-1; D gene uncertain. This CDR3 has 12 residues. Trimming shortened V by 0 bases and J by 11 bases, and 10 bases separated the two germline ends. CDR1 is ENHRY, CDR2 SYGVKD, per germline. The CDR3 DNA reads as TGTGCCATCAGTGAGTCGGAAGGTTTTGCTTTCTTT. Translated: CAISESEGFAFF.

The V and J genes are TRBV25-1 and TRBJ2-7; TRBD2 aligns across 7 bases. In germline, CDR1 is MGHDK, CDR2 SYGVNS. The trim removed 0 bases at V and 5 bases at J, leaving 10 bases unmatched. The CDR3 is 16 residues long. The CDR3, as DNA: TGTGCCAGCAGTGAATATAGTTGGGGAGCGGGAAACGAGCAGTACTTC. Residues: CASSEYSWGAGNEQYF.

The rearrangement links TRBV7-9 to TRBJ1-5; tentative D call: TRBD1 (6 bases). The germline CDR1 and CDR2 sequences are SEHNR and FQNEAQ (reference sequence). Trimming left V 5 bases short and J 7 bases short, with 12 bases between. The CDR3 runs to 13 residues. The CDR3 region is CASSNRVNQPQHF. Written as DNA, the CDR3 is TGTGCCAGCAGCAACAGGGTGAACCAGCCCCAGCATTTT.

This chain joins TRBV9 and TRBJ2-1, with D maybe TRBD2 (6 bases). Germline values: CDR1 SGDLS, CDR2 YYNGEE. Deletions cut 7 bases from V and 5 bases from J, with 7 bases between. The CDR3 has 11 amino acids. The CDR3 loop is CASGGNNEQFF. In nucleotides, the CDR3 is TGTGCCAGCGGGGGGAACAATGAGCAGTTCTTC.

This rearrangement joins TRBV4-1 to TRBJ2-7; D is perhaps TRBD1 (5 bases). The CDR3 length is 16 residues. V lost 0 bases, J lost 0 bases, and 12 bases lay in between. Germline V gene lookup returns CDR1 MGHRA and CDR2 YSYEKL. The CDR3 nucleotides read TGCGCCAGCAGCCAAGATTTACAGGTTAACTCCTACGAGCAGTACTTC. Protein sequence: CASSQDLQVNSYEQYF.

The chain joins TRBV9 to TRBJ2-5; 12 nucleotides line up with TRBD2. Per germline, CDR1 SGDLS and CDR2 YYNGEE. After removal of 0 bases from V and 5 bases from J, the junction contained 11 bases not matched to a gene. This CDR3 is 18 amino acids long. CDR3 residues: CASSVGLAGAVSPETQYF. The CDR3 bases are TGTGCCAGCAGCGTAGGACTAGCGGGAGCCGTATCACCGGAGACCCAGTACTTC. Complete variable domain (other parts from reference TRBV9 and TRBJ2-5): DSGVTQTPKHLITATGQRVTLRCSPRSGDLSVYWYQQSLDQGLQFLIQYYNGEERAKGNILERFSAQQFPDLHSELNLSSLELGDSALYFCASSVGLAGAVSPETQYFGPGTRLLVL.

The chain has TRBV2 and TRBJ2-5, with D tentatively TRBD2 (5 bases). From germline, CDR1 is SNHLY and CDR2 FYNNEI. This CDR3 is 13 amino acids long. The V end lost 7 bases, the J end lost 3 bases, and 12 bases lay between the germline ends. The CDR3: CASNRPLEETQYF. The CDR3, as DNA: TGTGCCAGCAACCGGCCACTAGAAGAGACCCAGTACTTC.